Shown below are 18 T cell receptor beta chains from a single sample sequenced in a study of T-cell reconstitution after alpha-beta-depleted transplantation in children. During its preparation, the TCRbeta library received unique molecular identifiers. TCRdb passed the PCR reads through MiXCR, listing each CDR3 protein once. Among around 370,000 distinct CDR3 sequences listed, 10% were seen once. The starting material was PBMCs from the stem cell graft donor, obtained from the stem cell graft. Receptors were obtained from a human donor who donated a stem cell graft to a child with acute lymphoblastic leukemia.

This clonotype was detected only a few times. The genes are TRBV7-2 and TRBJ1-1, with 7 bases that match TRBD1. The germline V gene encodes CDR1 SGHTA and CDR2 FQGNSA. J was trimmed by 1 base and V by 5 bases; bases with no gene match: 4. The CDR3 is made up of 14 amino acids. In DNA, the CDR3 is TGTGCCAGCAGCGACAGGGTGGGGAACACTGAAGCTTTCTTT. Protein product: CASSDRVGNTEAFF.

There are a few counts of this clonotype. This chain uses TRBV7-2 with TRBJ2-5; tentatively, D is TRBD1 or TRBD2 (6 bases each). The CDR3 is 15 residues long. The V and J ends lost 5 bases and 1 base respectively, with 14 bases between them. The germline gives CDR1 SGHTA, CDR2 FQGNSA. As DNA, the CDR3 is TGTGCCAGCAGCCCCGCCCGGGGGCCCCAAGAGACCCAGTACTTC. It specifies CASSPARGPQETQYF.

To note about this clonotype: The junction does not match germline at one end; this may be a read error. The CDR3 here is CSARPTRGNAQFF. In nucleotides, the CDR3 is TGCAGTGCTAGACCCACTCGGGGGAATGCGCAGTTCTTC. This chain uses TRBV20-1 with TRBJ2-1; the D gene is possibly TRBD2 (6 bases). This CDR3 region has 13 residues. The germline V gene encodes CDR1 DFQATT and CDR2 SNEGSKA (reference sequence).

This clonotype was found a few times. The chain employs TRBV5-1 and TRBJ2-3; the D gene is possibly TRBD2 (6 bases). This CDR3 has 16 amino acids. The germline V gene has CDR1 SGHRS and CDR2 YFSETQ. V was clipped by 4 bases and J by 2 bases, with 17 bases between them. CDR3 in amino acids: CASSPNGLPNTDTQYF. Written as DNA, the CDR3 is TGCGCCAGCAGCCCGAACGGACTACCTAACACAGATACGCAGTATTTT. The entire variable domain, with the rest obtained from reference TRBV5-1 and TRBJ2-3, is as follows: KAGVTQTPRYLIKTRGQQVTLSCSPISGHRSVSWYQQTPGQGLQFLFEYFSETQRNKGNFPGRFSGRQFSNSRSEMNVSTLELGDSALYLCASSPNGLPNTDTQYFGPGTRLTVL.

This clonotype has a handful of counts. This rearrangement joins TRBV27 to TRBJ2-3; TRBD2 aligns across 10 bases. The CDR3 sequence is 17 residues long. Germline values: CDR1 MNHEY, CDR2 SMNVEV (reference sequence). With V trimmed by 4 bases and J by 4 bases, 11 bases remained unmatched. The CDR3 protein is CASSSPLAGVMSDTQYF. Here the CDR3 DNA reads TGTGCCAGCAGTTCCCCCCTAGCGGGAGTAATGTCAGATACGCAGTATTTT.

This rearrangement joins TRBV12-3 or TRBV12-4 to TRBJ2-3; a weak D match, TRBD2 (5 bases). V shed 2 bases and J shed 2 bases, with 8 bases lying between them. The CDR3 has 14 residues. This CDR3 is CASSLLANTDTQYF. The CDR3 DNA is TGTGCCAGCAGTTTATTAGCGAACACAGATACGCAGTATTTT.

V is TRBV4-1 and J is TRBJ2-1; D perhaps matches TRBD1 (5 bases). CDR3 length equals 15 residues. The germline V and J ends were trimmed by 4 bases and 5 bases, with 15 bases remaining between them. The germline gives CDR1 MGHRA, CDR2 YSYEKL. The CDR3 DNA is TGCGCCAGCAGCCGGGGCGATTTATTGGACAATGAGCAGTTCTTC. The encoded protein is CASSRGDLLDNEQFF.

The CDR3 nucleotides read TGTGCCAGCAGCTTAGTTGGGGACGGGGGCGAGCAGTACTTC. Protein product: CASSLVGDGGEQYF. V is TRBV7-3 and J is TRBJ2-7, with D possibly TRBD2 on 6 matching bases. Germline V gives CDR1 SGHTA, CDR2 FQGTGA. CDR3 length: 14 amino acids. V was clipped by 2 bases and J by 6 bases, with 14 bases between them.

This clonotype turned up a few times. The chain joins TRBV27 to TRBJ2-1; D is possibly TRBD1 or TRBD2 (5 bases each). Trimming left V 2 bases short and J 6 bases short, with 20 bases between. The germline CDR1 and CDR2 sequences are MNHEY and SMNVEV (reference sequence). The CDR3 length is 17 residues. CDR3 region: CASSLPRTAHTGNEQFF. The CDR3, as DNA: TGTGCCAGCAGTTTACCCAGGACTGCCCATACAGGCAATGAGCAGTTCTTC.

This clonotype was detected only a few times. This chain uses TRBV12-3 or TRBV12-4 with TRBJ2-1; D possibly corresponds to TRBD2 (7 bases). Trimming shortened V by 5 bases and J by 10 bases, and 15 bases separated the two germline ends. CDR3 size: 13 residues. CDR3 coding DNA: TGTGCCAGCAGTCCAGGGGTAGCGGGCGAGCAGTTCTTC. Amino acids: CASSPGVAGEQFF.

This clonotype was picked up a small number of times. This sequence joins TRBV9 and TRBJ2-2; D is perhaps TRBD2 (6 bases). V was cut by 0 bases and J by 6 bases, with 12 bases left in between. The CDR3 has 15 residues. Germline CDR1 is SGDLS and CDR2 is YYNGEE. The CDR3 reads CASSVAGVSSGELFF. As DNA, the CDR3 is TGTGCCAGCAGCGTAGCGGGGGTTAGTTCCGGGGAGCTGTTTTTT.

This clonotype showed up just a few times. The V gene is TRBV10-3, the J gene TRBJ2-2; tentative D call: TRBD2 (5 bases). This CDR3 comprises 12 residues. V was cut by 8 bases and J by 6 bases, with 10 bases left in between. In germline, CDR1 is ENHRY, CDR2 SYGVKD. The CDR3 nucleotides read TGTGCCATCCTCTTGAGGGCCGGGGAGCTGTTTTTT. Its protein is CAILLRAGELFF.

This clonotype was counted only a few times. This chain connects TRBV21-1 to TRBJ1-5; no DNA check was done on the table's D call, TRBD1. TRBV21-1 is described as a pseudogene. CDR3 length: 16 amino acids. CDR3 bases: TGTGCCAGCAGGAAAGATACTGGGACACCGATGGAGCCCCAGCATTTT. Protein sequence: CASRKDTGTPMEPQHF.

In this sample, this clonotype turned up a few times. The rearrangement links TRBV7-2 to TRBJ2-3; D not certain. Per germline, CDR1 SGHTA and CDR2 FQGNSA. The CDR3 contains 15 residues. Trimming took 0 bases from V and 3 from J, leaving 10 bases between them. CDR3 protein: CASSLAGMITDTQYF. CDR3 DNA: TGTGCCAGCAGCTTAGCTGGGATGATAACAGATACGCAGTATTTT.

This clonotype was seen many times. The chain employs TRBV27 and TRBJ2-2; D not resolved. Trimming removed 5 bases at V and 6 bases at J, with 4 bases between. Germline V gene sequence: CDR1 MNHEY, CDR2 SMNVEV (reference sequence). The CDR3 spans 11 residues. The DNA of the CDR3 is TGTGCCAGCAGTAGGTCCGGGGAGCTGTTTTTT. This sequence encodes CASSRSGELFF.

This clonotype was counted at least ten times. J is TRBJ2-1 and V is TRBV20-1; TRBD2 might be the D (5 bases). V was trimmed by 5 bases and J by 1 base, leaving 12 bases between them. From germline, CDR1 is DFQATT and CDR2 SNEGSKA (reference sequence). The CDR3 totals 14 residues. The CDR3 DNA is TGCAGTGCTCGAGCGGTAACATCCTACAATGAGCAGTTCTTC. Its protein is CSARAVTSYNEQFF.

This clonotype appeared a few times. The genes are TRBV5-4 and TRBJ1-1; D call uncertain. The CDR3 covers 15 residues. Looked up from germline, CDR1 is SGHNT and CDR2 is YYREEE (reference sequence). V lost 0 bases to trimming and J lost 4 bases, with 13 bases between them. The CDR3 is CASSLDVMVGTEAFF. The CDR3 coding sequence is TGTGCCAGCAGCTTGGATGTGATGGTCGGCACTGAAGCTTTCTTT.

This clonotype turned up a few times. The genes are TRBV7-2 and TRBJ2-1; 7 nucleotides line up with TRBD1. This CDR3 comprises 14 residues. Germline CDR1 is SGHTA and CDR2 is FQGNSA. V was clipped by 2 bases and J by 7 bases; unmatched bases: 5. For the CDR3, the DNA is TGTGCCAGCAGCTTAAGACAGGGTATGAATGAGCAGTTCTTC. Amino acid sequence: CASSLRQGMNEQFF.